Listed below are T cell receptor beta chains from one sample, sequenced in a study of blood T cells in healthy people across ages. Each CDR3 protein is one row after TCRdb ran MiXCR on the 5' RACE reads. Of 2 million or so distinct CDR3 sequences detected, about 50% appear once; the ten largest clones hold around 2.1%. Material: blood. These receptors were taken from a woman in her thirties or forties in good health. Both conserved end residues are part of each CDR3. The order of the fields is D gene, clone size, J gene, V gene, CDR3 protein, CDR3 DNA. The D gene is left open where the match is weak. Not every row has a clone size; where given, it reads once, few, many or a size class.

d_gene: -; abundance: -; j_gene: TRBJ1-1; v_gene: TRBV6-5; CDR3aa: CASSYRSTGRDTEAFF; CDR3nt: TGTGCCAGCAGTTACCGAAGTACAGGGCGGGACACTGAAGCTTTCTTT
d_gene: -; abundance: -; j_gene: TRBJ2-5; v_gene: TRBV12-5; CDR3aa: CASGLSGPYNEQYF; CDR3nt: TGTGCTAGTGGCCTCAGCGGGCCCTACAATGAGCAGTACTTC
d_gene: -; abundance: -; j_gene: TRBJ2-7; v_gene: TRBV29-1; CDR3aa: CSVETLPPYEQYF; CDR3nt: TGCAGCGTTGAAACACTGCCCCCCTACGAGCAGTACTTC
d_gene: -; abundance: -; j_gene: TRBJ1-1; v_gene: TRBV29-1; CDR3aa: CSVVPGAVGGTEAFF; CDR3nt: TGCAGCGTTGTCCCAGGGGCGGTTGGGGGCACTGAAGCTTTCTTT
d_gene: -; abundance: -; j_gene: TRBJ1-4; v_gene: TRBV5-1; CDR3aa: CASSEGNGQVNEKLFF; CDR3nt: TGCGCCAGCAGCGAGGGCAACGGACAAGTTAATGAAAAACTGTTTTTT
d_gene: -; abundance: -; j_gene: TRBJ1-2; v_gene: TRBV9; CDR3aa: CASSVTQQGVYGYTF; CDR3nt: TGTGCCAGCAGCGTTACCCAACAGGGCGTCTATGGCTACACCTTC
d_gene: TRBD1; abundance: few; j_gene: TRBJ2-1; v_gene: TRBV12-3/TRBV12-4; CDR3aa: CASSLSAGGGEQFF; CDR3nt: TGTGCCAGCAGTTTGAGTGCAGGGGGCGGCGAGCAGTTCTTC
d_gene: -; abundance: -; j_gene: TRBJ1-5; v_gene: TRBV7-2; CDR3aa: CASSHGQTNQPQHF; CDR3nt: TGTGCCAGCAGCCACGGACAGACAAATCAGCCCCAGCATTTT
d_gene: -; abundance: -; j_gene: TRBJ2-5; v_gene: TRBV15; CDR3aa: CATSRDRSRAETQYF; CDR3nt: TGTGCCACCAGCAGAGATAGATCCAGGGCGGAGACCCAGTACTTC
d_gene: TRBD2; abundance: few; j_gene: TRBJ2-3; v_gene: TRBV12-3/TRBV12-4; CDR3aa: CASSRLRAGTTDTQYF; CDR3nt: TGTGCCAGCAGCCGCCTAAGAGCGGGGACCACAGATACGCAGTATTTT
d_gene: TRBD1; abundance: -; j_gene: TRBJ2-7; v_gene: TRBV20-1; CDR3aa: CSARGQGATYEQYF; CDR3nt: TGCAGTGCTAGAGGACAGGGGGCTACCTACGAGCAGTACTTC
d_gene: -; abundance: -; j_gene: TRBJ2-1; v_gene: TRBV29-1; CDR3aa: CSVVIGSYNEQFF; CDR3nt: TGCAGCGTTGTGATAGGTTCCTACAATGAGCAGTTCTTC
d_gene: -; abundance: few; j_gene: TRBJ2-5; v_gene: TRBV6-2/TRBV6-3; CDR3aa: CASSYTTRVEQYF; CDR3nt: TGTGCCAGCAGTTATACGACCCGGGTGGAGCAGTACTTC
d_gene: TRBD2; abundance: -; j_gene: TRBJ2-5; v_gene: TRBV3-1; CDR3aa: CASSQISSGKQETQYF; CDR3nt: TGTGCCAGCAGCCAAATATCTAGCGGGAAACAAGAGACCCAGTACTTC
d_gene: -; abundance: -; j_gene: TRBJ2-5; v_gene: TRBV4-3; CDR3aa: CASSQDTRAGRGTQYF; CDR3nt: TGCGCCAGCAGCCAAGATACCCGCGCAGGGCGAGGGACCCAGTACTTC
d_gene: TRBD2; abundance: -; j_gene: TRBJ2-3; v_gene: TRBV9; CDR3aa: CASSVALAGPDTQYF; CDR3nt: TGTGCCAGCAGCGTAGCCCTAGCGGGGCCAGATACGCAGTATTTT
d_gene: -; abundance: few; j_gene: TRBJ2-4; v_gene: TRBV21-1; CDR3aa: CASSKWESPYSKNIQYF; CDR3nt: TGTGCCAGCAGCAAATGGGAAAGCCCCTATTCCAAAAACATTCAGTACTTC
d_gene: -; abundance: -; j_gene: TRBJ2-5; v_gene: TRBV11-2; CDR3aa: CASSYGLPRETQYF; CDR3nt: TGTGCCAGCAGCTATGGACTGCCGAGGGAGACCCAGTACTTC
d_gene: -; abundance: -; j_gene: TRBJ2-3; v_gene: TRBV6-2/TRBV6-3; CDR3aa: CASSYRLRFQPGDTQYF; CDR3nt: TGTGCCAGCAGTTACAGGCTAAGGTTCCAGCCAGGGGATACGCAGTATTTT
d_gene: -; abundance: few; j_gene: TRBJ2-5; v_gene: TRBV10-3; CDR3aa: CAISESRGDETQYF; CDR3nt: TGTGCCATCAGTGAGTCGAGGGGTGACGAGACCCAGTACTTC
d_gene: -; abundance: -; j_gene: TRBJ2-5; v_gene: TRBV24-1; CDR3aa: CATSDSDRPAQYF; CDR3nt: TGTGCCACCAGTGATTCGGACCGGCCAGCCCAGTACTTC
d_gene: -; abundance: -; j_gene: TRBJ2-3; v_gene: TRBV11-1; CDR3aa: CASSRSREDTQYF; CDR3nt: TGCGCCAGCAGCCGAAGCAGGGAGGATACGCAGTATTTT
d_gene: TRBD1; abundance: -; j_gene: TRBJ1-2; v_gene: TRBV20-1; CDR3aa: CRPGQNYGYTF; CDR3nt: TGCAGACCGGGACAGAACTATGGCTACACCTTC
d_gene: TRBD1; abundance: -; j_gene: TRBJ1-4; v_gene: TRBV7-2; CDR3aa: CASSPWDRGEKLFF; CDR3nt: TGTGCCAGCAGCCCTTGGGACAGGGGAGAAAAACTGTTTTTT
d_gene: -; abundance: -; j_gene: TRBJ2-5; v_gene: TRBV28; CDR3aa: CASSPAPLVNEQYF; CDR3nt: TGTGCCAGCTCCCCCGCTCCTCTTGTGAATGAGCAGTACTTC
d_gene: TRBD2; abundance: few; j_gene: TRBJ2-1; v_gene: TRBV15; CDR3aa: CATSRELAGALNEQFF; CDR3nt: TGTGCCACCAGCAGAGAACTAGCGGGGGCCCTAAATGAGCAGTTCTTC
d_gene: -; abundance: few; j_gene: TRBJ1-2; v_gene: TRBV20-1; CDR3aa: CSASIYGYTF; CDR3nt: TGCAGTGCTAGCATCTATGGCTACACCTTC
d_gene: TRBD2; abundance: -; j_gene: TRBJ2-3; v_gene: TRBV27; CDR3aa: CASSPGLAESDTQYF; CDR3nt: TGTGCCAGCAGCCCGGGACTAGCGGAGTCAGATACGCAGTATTTT
d_gene: -; abundance: -; j_gene: TRBJ1-6; v_gene: TRBV6-5; CDR3aa: CASSYLGSYNSPLHF; CDR3nt: TGTGCCAGCAGTTACCTGGGCTCCTATAATTCACCCCTCCACTTT
d_gene: TRBD2; abundance: few; j_gene: TRBJ2-3; v_gene: TRBV20-1; CDR3aa: CSAATSLGTDTQYF; CDR3nt: TGCAGTGCCGCGACTAGCCTTGGCACAGATACGCAGTATTTT
d_gene: -; abundance: few; j_gene: TRBJ1-1; v_gene: TRBV7-2; CDR3aa: CASSVGVSNTEAFF; CDR3nt: TGTGCCAGCAGCGTGGGGGTTTCGAACACTGAAGCTTTCTTT
d_gene: TRBD2; abundance: few; j_gene: TRBJ2-1; v_gene: TRBV29-1; CDR3aa: CSVVLAGVMNEQFF; CDR3nt: TGCAGCGTTGTTCTAGCGGGGGTGATGAATGAGCAGTTCTTC
d_gene: -; abundance: -; j_gene: TRBJ1-5; v_gene: TRBV6-1; CDR3aa: CASSGTSSNQPQHF; CDR3nt: TGTGCCAGCAGTGGGACGTCGAGCAATCAGCCCCAGCATTTT
d_gene: TRBD1; abundance: many; j_gene: TRBJ2-7; v_gene: TRBV18; CDR3aa: CASSPRQGYEQYF; CDR3nt: TGCGCCAGCAGCCCTCGACAGGGCTACGAGCAGTACTTC
d_gene: -; abundance: -; j_gene: TRBJ2-1; v_gene: TRBV4-3; CDR3aa: CASSQVSAVYLGDEQFF; CDR3nt: TGCGCCAGCAGCCAAGTAAGCGCGGTCTATTTAGGGGATGAGCAGTTCTTC
d_gene: TRBD1; abundance: -; j_gene: TRBJ1-2; v_gene: TRBV29-1; CDR3aa: CSGLTGGNGYTF; CDR3nt: TGCAGCGGGTTGACAGGGGGCAACGGCTACACCTTC
d_gene: TRBD2; abundance: -; j_gene: TRBJ2-3; v_gene: TRBV20-1; CDR3aa: CSAQRGGPTDTQYF; CDR3nt: TGCAGTGCTCAGCGGGGGGGGCCCACAGATACGCAGTATTTT
d_gene: -; abundance: -; j_gene: TRBJ2-5; v_gene: TRBV12-3/TRBV12-4; CDR3aa: CAGSSTAHQGETQYF; CDR3nt: TGTGCCGGCAGTTCGACAGCGCACCAGGGCGAGACCCAGTACTTC
d_gene: -; abundance: few; j_gene: TRBJ2-6; v_gene: TRBV6-6; CDR3aa: CASNGRGSGANVLTF; CDR3nt: TGTGCCAGCAATGGCCGGGGATCTGGGGCCAACGTCCTGACTTTC
d_gene: -; abundance: -; j_gene: TRBJ1-1; v_gene: TRBV4-3; CDR3aa: CASSQGAMNTEAFF; CDR3nt: TGCGCCAGCAGCCAGGGAGCTATGAACACTGAAGCTTTCTTT
d_gene: TRBD1; abundance: -; j_gene: TRBJ2-7; v_gene: TRBV6-5; CDR3aa: CASSSRGQASYEQYF; CDR3nt: TGTGCCAGCAGTTCCAGAGGACAGGCTTCCTACGAGCAGTACTTC
d_gene: -; abundance: -; j_gene: TRBJ2-5; v_gene: TRBV20-1; CDR3aa: CSARGLVVEETQYF; CDR3nt: TGCAGTGCTAGGGGATTGGTAGTAGAAGAGACCCAGTACTTC
d_gene: -; abundance: few; j_gene: TRBJ2-1; v_gene: TRBV15; CDR3aa: CATSREGDEQFF; CDR3nt: TGTGCCACCAGCAGAGAAGGCGATGAGCAGTTCTTC
d_gene: TRBD2; abundance: -; j_gene: TRBJ2-3; v_gene: TRBV7-2; CDR3aa: CASSPLPAGLSTDTQYF; CDR3nt: TGTGCCAGCAGCCCCCTCCCAGCGGGACTGAGCACAGATACGCAGTATTTT
d_gene: -; abundance: once; j_gene: TRBJ2-7; v_gene: TRBV12-3/TRBV12-4; CDR3aa: CASSLWRPSLAYEQYF; CDR3nt: TGTGCCAGCAGTTTATGGAGACCCAGTTTGGCCTACGAGCAGTACTTC
d_gene: -; abundance: -; j_gene: TRBJ2-1; v_gene: TRBV20-1; CDR3aa: CSAPTYNEQFF; CDR3nt: TGCAGTGCCCCTACCTACAATGAGCAGTTCTTC